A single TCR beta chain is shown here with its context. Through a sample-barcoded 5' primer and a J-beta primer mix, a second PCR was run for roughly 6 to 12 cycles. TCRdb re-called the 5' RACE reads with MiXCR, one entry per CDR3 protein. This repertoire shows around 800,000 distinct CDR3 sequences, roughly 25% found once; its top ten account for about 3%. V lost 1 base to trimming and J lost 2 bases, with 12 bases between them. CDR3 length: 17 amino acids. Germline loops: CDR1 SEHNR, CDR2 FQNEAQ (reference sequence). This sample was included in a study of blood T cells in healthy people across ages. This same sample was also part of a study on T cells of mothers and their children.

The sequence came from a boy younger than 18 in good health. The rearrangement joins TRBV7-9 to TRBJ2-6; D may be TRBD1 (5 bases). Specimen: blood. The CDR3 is CASSLGAGKTGANVLTF. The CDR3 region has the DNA TGTGCCAGCAGCTTAGGGGCAGGGAAAACTGGGGCCAACGTCCTGACTTTC.